This TCR beta chain was profiled in a study of early T cells in non-severe SARS-CoV-2 infection. At the level of the study: Chains were unpaired, as sequencing was done on bulk RNA from unsorted whole blood. The study's findings and limits: There was a bias toward anti-spike CD8 responses in VDJdb matching, which missed private and CD4 specificities.

Unique molecular identifier tags were affixed to discrete cDNA molecules. Each CDR3 protein gets one entry after TCRdb re-called the 5' RACE reads with MiXCR. The sample lists roughly 120,000 distinct CDR3 sequences, about 15% occurring once. CDR3 length: 14 residues. The V end was cut by 3 bases, the J end by 1 base, with 9 bases between. As concerns this clonotype: Its specificity is not known.

The chain combines TRBV12-3 or TRBV12-4 with TRBJ1-2; D might be TRBD1 (6 bases). This sequence was found in an adult who was a healthcare worker with PCR-confirmed SARS-CoV-2 infection or an uninfected control (not recorded which). The source material was whole blood. CDR3 loop: CASSFPGDNYGYTF. In DNA, the CDR3 is TGTGCCAGCAGTTTCCCAGGGGATAACTATGGCTACACCTTC.